This T cell receptor beta chain was captured in a study of beta chain features in type 1 diabetes. Cells sorted by CD45RO/CCR7/CD25/CD127/CD95/CD27 comprised CD4+ naive, central memory, regulatory and stem cell-like memory cells. Expressed TCRB transcripts got sequenced, as all isolated RNA was reverse transcribed. Assay used: immunoSEQ multiplex PCR; TCRdb lists only in-frame clones, some missing. The data show a few hundred thousand clones, 25% to 35% seen once. This clone occurred a few times. The sample comprised naive CD4+ T cells from blood. This clonotype originated in a man aged 18-30 years in good health.

The CDR3 region is CSVEKGQGAGETQYF. The CDR3 nucleotides read TGCAGCGTTGAAAAGGGACAGGGGGCCGGAGAGACCCAGTACTTC. This chain links TRBV29-1 with TRBJ2-5, with TRBD1 matching over 12 bases. With 2 bases clipped from V and 4 bases from J, the junction kept 5 bases outside the gene matches. CDR1 and CDR2 from the germline V gene are SQVTM and ANQGSEA. This CDR3 comprises 15 residues. The whole variable domain, remainder taken from reference TRBV29-1 and TRBJ2-5, is SAVISQKPSRDICQRGTSLTIQCQVDSQVTMMFWYRQQPGQSLTLIATANQGSEATYESGFVIDKFPISRPNLTFSTLTVSNMSPEDSSIYLCSVEKGQGAGETQYFGPGTRLLVL.